In this sample, the clone carrying this TCR beta chain turned up once. Its specificity is not known. The data were taken from a study of cytomegalovirus exposure and HLA in healthy donors. Study results and caveats: Later analysis demonstrated an association between a missense DCLRE1C variant and TCR beta V- and J-gene trimming. What was likely a sequencing artifact was a cluster of highly shared sequence variants. The analysis excluded some indistinguishable V segments, including TRBV6-2 and TRBV6-3.

Trimming took 2 bases from V and 6 from J, leaving 15 bases between them. The germline V gene encodes CDR1 WNHNN and CDR2 SYGVQD (reference sequence). The CDR3 has 15 amino acids. A multiplex PCR was run with 60 Vbeta primers and 13 Jbeta primers. Data came from immunoSEQ multiplex PCR; TCRdb stores just in-frame clones and leaves some out. Here the sample spans about 210,000 clones, approximately 84% being singletons. J is TRBJ2-3 and V is TRBV10-1; a weak D match, TRBD2 (6 bases). The specimen sequenced was PBMCs. The origin of this receptor is a girl under 10 years old in good health and CMV-seronegative. The CDR3 reads CASSEGSSGLDTQYF. CDR3 DNA sequence: TGCGCCAGCAGTGAGGGGAGTTCGGGACTGGATACGCAGTATTTT.